This TCR beta chain was found in a study of graft-versus-host responses after intestinal transplantation. Points on this clone: Its cognate antigen is unknown. Other DNA sequences in this sample translate to the same CDR3.

Study results and limitations: Ileal or blood samples showed some GvH clones first, and such clones were also found in recipient marrow.

TCRdb's copy holds only in-frame clones and misses some; the assay was immunoSEQ multiplex PCR. The profile shows roughly 110,000 clones, roughly 86% of them singletons. The input for sequencing was unstimulated CD4+ T cells sorted from spleen or lymph node cells, taken before transplant. The TCR comes from a human donor who was the organ donor for an intestinal transplant.

In DNA form, the CDR3 reads TGTGCCAGCAGCGTAGCCCCTGGGGAGACCCAGTACTTC. Translation gives CASSVAPGETQYF. The rearrangement uses TRBV9 and TRBJ2-5; D is ambiguous. Germline CDR1 and CDR2: SGDLS and YYNGEE. V was shortened by 0 bases and J by 5 bases, with 8 bases between the two germline ends. The CDR3 spans 13 residues.